The entry that follows covers one T cell receptor beta chain sequence. Its antigen is as yet unknown. The data were obtained in a study of shared clonotypes between healthy human individuals. Overall study results and limits: Shared clonotypes: roughly 4.7% naive CD4, about 3.5% naive CD8, 2.3% memory CD4, approximately 0.4% memory CD8.

A CD45RA-negative memory subset and a CD45RA+ naive subset were separated from the CD4+ cells. The germline V gene has CDR1 SNHLY and CDR2 FYNNEI. CDR3 length: 15 residues. Trimming pared 5 bases from V and 5 bases from J, leaving 15 bases between. It was at deep level that the assay was run. The assay was immunoSEQ multiplex PCR, and TCRdb's table has in-frame clones only and misses some. The data contain roughly 1,600,000 clones, approximately 98.5% of them singletons. Sequences were obtained from naive CD4+ T cells sorted from blood. The subset: CD45RA+ positively selected. The source of this sequence is a man aged 30 to 39 in good health. V and J are TRBV2 and TRBJ2-2, with D perhaps TRBD2 (6 bases). The CDR3 DNA is TGTGCCAGCAGTTATCGGGACTTAGTAACCGGGGAGCTGTTTTTT. Protein sequence: CASSYRDLVTGELFF.